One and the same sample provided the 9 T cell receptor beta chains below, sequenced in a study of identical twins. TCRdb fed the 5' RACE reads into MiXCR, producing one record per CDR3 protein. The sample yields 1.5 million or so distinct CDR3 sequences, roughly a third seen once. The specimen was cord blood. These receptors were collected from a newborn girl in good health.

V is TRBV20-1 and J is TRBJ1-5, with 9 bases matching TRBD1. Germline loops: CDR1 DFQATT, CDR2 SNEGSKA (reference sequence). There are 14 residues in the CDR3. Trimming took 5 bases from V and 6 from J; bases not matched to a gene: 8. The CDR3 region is CSAHRGQWGQPQHF. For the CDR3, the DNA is TGCAGTGCTCACAGGGGGCAATGGGGTCAGCCCCAGCATTTT.

This chain's CDR3 is CASSFSSLSSYNEQFF. The CDR3 DNA sequence: TGTGCCAGCAGCTTCTCTAGCTTAAGCTCCTACAATGAGCAGTTCTTC. This rearrangement joins TRBV7-9 to TRBJ2-1; D perhaps matches TRBD2 (5 bases). The CDR3 has 16 residues. The V end lost 3 bases, the J end lost 0 bases, and 12 bases lay between the germline ends. Germline-derived CDR1 and CDR2 are SEHNR and FQNEAQ (reference sequence).

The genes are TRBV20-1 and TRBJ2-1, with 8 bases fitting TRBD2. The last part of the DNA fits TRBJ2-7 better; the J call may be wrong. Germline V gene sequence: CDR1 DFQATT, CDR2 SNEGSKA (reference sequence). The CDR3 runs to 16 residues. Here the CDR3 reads CSARLGGGTNYNEQYF. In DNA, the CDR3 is TGCAGTGCTAGACTAGGCGGGGGGACCAACTACAATGAGCAGTACTTC.

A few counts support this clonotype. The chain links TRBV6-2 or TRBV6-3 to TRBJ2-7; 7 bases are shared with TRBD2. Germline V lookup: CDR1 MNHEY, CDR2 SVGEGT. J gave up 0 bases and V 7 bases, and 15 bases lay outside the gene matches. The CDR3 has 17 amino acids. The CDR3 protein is CASTGGLGATVSYEQYF. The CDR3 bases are TGTGCCAGCACGGGAGGTTTAGGGGCCACCGTCTCCTACGAGCAGTACTTC.

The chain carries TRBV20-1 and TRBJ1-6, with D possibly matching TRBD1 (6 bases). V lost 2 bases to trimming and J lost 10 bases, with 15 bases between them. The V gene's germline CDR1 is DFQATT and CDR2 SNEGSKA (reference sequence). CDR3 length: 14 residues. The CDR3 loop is CSARLTGRQSPLHF. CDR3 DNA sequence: TGCAGTGCTAGACTCACAGGGAGGCAATCACCCCTCCACTTT.

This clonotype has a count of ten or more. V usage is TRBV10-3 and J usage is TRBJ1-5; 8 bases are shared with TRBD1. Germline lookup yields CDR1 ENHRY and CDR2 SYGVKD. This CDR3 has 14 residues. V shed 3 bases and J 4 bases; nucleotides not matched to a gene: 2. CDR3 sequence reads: CAISDGQGNQPQHF. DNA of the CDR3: TGTGCCATCAGTGACGGACAGGGTAATCAGCCCCAGCATTTT.

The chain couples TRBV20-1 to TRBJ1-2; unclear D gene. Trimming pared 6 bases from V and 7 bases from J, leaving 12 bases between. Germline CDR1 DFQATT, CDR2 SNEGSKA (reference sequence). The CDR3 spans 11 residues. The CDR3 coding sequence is TGCAGTGCCCCCGTGGACTCTGGCTACACCTTC. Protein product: CSAPVDSGYTF.

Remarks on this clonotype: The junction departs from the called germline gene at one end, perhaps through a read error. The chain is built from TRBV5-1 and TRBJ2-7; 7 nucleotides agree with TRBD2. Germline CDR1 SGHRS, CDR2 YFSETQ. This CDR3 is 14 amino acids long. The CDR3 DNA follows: TGCGCCGGCAGCTTTATCGGGGGGAGCAATGAGCAGTACTTC. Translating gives CAGSFIGGSNEQYF.

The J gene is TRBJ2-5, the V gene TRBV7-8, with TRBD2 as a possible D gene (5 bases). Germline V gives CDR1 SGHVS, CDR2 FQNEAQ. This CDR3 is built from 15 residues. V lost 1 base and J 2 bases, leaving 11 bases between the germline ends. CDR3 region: CASSLVRALQETQYF. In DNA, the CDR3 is TGTGCCAGCAGCTTAGTGCGGGCCCTACAAGAGACCCAGTACTTC.